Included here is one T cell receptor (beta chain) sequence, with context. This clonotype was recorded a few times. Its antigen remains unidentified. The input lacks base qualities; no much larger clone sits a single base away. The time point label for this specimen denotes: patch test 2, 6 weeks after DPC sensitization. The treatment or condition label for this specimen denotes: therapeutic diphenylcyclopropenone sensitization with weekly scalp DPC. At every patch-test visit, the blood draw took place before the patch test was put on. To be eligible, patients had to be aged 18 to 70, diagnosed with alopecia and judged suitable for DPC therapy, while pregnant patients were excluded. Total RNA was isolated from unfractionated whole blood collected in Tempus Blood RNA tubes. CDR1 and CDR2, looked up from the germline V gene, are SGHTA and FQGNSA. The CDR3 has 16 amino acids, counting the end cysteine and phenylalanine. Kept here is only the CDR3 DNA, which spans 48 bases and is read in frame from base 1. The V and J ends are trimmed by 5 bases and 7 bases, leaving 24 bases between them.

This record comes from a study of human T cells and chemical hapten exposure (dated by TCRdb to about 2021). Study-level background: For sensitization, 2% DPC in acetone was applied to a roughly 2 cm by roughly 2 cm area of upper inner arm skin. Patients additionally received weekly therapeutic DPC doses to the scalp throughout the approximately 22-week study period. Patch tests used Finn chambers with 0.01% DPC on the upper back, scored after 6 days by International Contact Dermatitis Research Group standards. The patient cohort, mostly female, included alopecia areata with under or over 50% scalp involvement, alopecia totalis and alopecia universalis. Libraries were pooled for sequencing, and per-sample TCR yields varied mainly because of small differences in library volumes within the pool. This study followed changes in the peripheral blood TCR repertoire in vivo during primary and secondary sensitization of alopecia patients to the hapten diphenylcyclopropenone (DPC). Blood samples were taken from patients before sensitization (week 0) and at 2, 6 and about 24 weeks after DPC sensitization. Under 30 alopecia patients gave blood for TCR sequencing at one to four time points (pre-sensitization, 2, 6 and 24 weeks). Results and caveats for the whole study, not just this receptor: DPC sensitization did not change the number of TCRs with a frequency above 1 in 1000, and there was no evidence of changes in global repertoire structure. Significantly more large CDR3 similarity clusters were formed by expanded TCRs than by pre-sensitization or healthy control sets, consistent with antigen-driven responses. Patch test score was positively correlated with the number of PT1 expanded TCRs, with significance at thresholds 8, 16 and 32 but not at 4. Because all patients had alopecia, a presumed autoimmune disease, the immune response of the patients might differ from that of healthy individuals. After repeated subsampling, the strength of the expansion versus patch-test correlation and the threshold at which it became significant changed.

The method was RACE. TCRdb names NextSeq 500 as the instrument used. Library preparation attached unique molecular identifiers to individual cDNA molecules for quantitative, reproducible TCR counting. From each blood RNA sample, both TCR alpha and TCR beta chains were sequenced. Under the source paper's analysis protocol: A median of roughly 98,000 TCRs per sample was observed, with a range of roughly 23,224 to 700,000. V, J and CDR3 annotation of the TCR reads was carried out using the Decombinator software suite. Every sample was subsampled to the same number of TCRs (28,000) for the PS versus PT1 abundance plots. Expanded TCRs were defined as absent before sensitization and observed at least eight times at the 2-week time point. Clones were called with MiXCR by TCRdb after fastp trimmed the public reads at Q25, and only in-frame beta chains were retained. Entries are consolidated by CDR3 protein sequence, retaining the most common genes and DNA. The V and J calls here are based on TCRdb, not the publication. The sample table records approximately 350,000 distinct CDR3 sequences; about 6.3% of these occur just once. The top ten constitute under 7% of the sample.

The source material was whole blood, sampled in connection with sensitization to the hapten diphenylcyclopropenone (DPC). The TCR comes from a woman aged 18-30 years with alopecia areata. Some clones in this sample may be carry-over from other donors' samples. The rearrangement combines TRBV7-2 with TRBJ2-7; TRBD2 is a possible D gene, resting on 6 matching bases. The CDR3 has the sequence CASSPGLNSYEPEQYF. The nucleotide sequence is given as TGTGCCAGCAGCCCAGGACTAAACAGCTACGAGCCGGAGCAGTACTTC.